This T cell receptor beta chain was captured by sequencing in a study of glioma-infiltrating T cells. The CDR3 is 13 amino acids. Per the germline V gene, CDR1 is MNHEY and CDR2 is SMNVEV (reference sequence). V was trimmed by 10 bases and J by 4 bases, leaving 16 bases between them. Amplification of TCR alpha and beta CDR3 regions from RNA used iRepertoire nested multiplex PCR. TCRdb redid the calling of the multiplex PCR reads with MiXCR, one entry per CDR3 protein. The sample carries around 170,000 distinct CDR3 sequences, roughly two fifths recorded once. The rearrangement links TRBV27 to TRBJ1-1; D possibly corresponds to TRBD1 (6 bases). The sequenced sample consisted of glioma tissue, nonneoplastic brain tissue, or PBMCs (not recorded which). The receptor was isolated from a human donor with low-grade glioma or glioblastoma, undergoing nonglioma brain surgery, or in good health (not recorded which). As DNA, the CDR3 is TGTGCCATTCTACAGGGAAGATTCACTGAAGCTTTCTTT. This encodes CAILQGRFTEAFF.